Shown below are 16 T cell receptor beta chains from a single sample sequenced in a study of cytomegalovirus exposure and HLA in healthy donors. 60 Vbeta and 13 Jbeta primers were used in PCR. Sequencing used immunoSEQ multiplex PCR; TCRdb keeps in-frame clones, though not all of them. The table lists some 130,000 clones, 70% to 80% of them singletons. The specimen sequenced was PBMCs. The receptors come from a female donor in good health and CMV-seropositive.

This clone was detected once. The V and J genes are TRBV7-9 and TRBJ1-1; 7 positions agree with TRBD1. J gave up 1 base and V 5 bases, and 13 bases lay outside the gene matches. The CDR3 length is 17 residues. Germline CDR1 is SEHNR and CDR2 is FQNEAQ (reference sequence). The CDR3 region has the DNA TGTGCCAGCAGCCACCTACGGGGACAGTTGGCGAACACTGAAGCTTTCTTT. Translated, it gives CASSHLRGQLANTEAFF.

In this sample, this clone turned up a few times. Here the CDR3 reads CATKAGELFF. As DNA, the CDR3 is TGTGCCACCAAAGCGGGGGAGCTGTTTTTT. The chain uses TRBV19 and TRBJ2-2; D not resolved. Germline CDR1 and CDR2: LNHDA and SQIVND (reference sequence). The CDR3 contains 10 residues. Trimming removed 10 bases at V and 8 bases at J, with 8 bases between.

This clone appeared a few times. This sequence joins TRBV19 and TRBJ2-5; TRBD2 agrees at 10 bases. V lost 3 bases, J lost 7 bases, and 5 bases stayed unmatched. Germline V gene data show CDR1 as LNHDA and CDR2 as SQIVND (reference sequence). This CDR3 spans 14 amino acids. DNA for the CDR3: TGTGCCAGTAGTATCCCTAGCGGGAGTGGGACCCAGTACTTC. This encodes CASSIPSGSGTQYF.

The chain links TRBV28 to TRBJ1-6, with D unclear. Germline CDR1 and CDR2: MDHEN and SYDVKM. V was clipped by 1 base and J by 7 bases, with 5 bases between them. The CDR3 runs 13 residues. Here the CDR3 reads CASSLFLNSPLHF. CDR3 DNA sequence: TGTGCCAGCAGTTTATTCCTAAATTCACCCCTCCACTTT.

The rearrangement uses TRBV15 and TRBJ2-1; 10 positions agree with TRBD2. Germline V gene data show CDR1 as LNHNV and CDR2 as YYDKDF (reference sequence). The CDR3 sequence is 16 residues long. V trimming: 2 bases; J trimming: 3 bases; junction bases outside the gene matches: 4. DNA for the CDR3: TGTGCCACCAGCAGACCTGTAGCGGGAGGCTACAATGAGCAGTTCTTC. It translates to CATSRPVAGGYNEQFF.

This rearrangement joins TRBV7-9 to TRBJ1-5, with a weak D call TRBD1 (5 bases). The V end lost 0 bases, the J end lost 4 bases, and 7 bases lay between the germline ends. From germline, CDR1 is SEHNR and CDR2 FQNEAQ (reference sequence). The CDR3 contains 14 residues. The CDR3 sequence: CASSLAGGNQPQHF. The CDR3 nucleotides are TGTGCCAGCAGCTTAGCGGGGGGGAATCAGCCCCAGCATTTT.

The rearrangement joins TRBV7-9 to TRBJ1-1, with a tentative D call TRBD1 (6 bases). The germline CDR1 and CDR2 sequences are SEHNR and FQNEAQ (reference sequence). This CDR3 is built from 14 residues. V lost 3 bases and J 1 base, leaving 9 bases between the germline ends. The CDR3 here is CASSLGHQNTEAFF. The CDR3 nucleotides read TGTGCCAGCAGCTTGGGACACCAGAACACTGAAGCTTTCTTT.

The genes are TRBV7-2 and TRBJ2-5; 7 bases agree with TRBD1. V lost 4 bases and J lost 2; bases outside the gene matches: 4. The germline gives CDR1 SGHTA, CDR2 FQGNSA. The CDR3 length is 14 residues. CDR3 amino acids: CASSWTGLQETQYF. In nucleotides, the CDR3 is TGTGCCAGCAGCTGGACAGGCCTACAAGAGACCCAGTACTTC.

This clone appeared a few times. This chain links TRBV4-1 with TRBJ2-6; D is ambiguous. Germline assignment: CDR1 MGHRA and CDR2 YSYEKL. V lost 3 bases and J lost 0, with 9 bases in between. The CDR3 has 16 amino acids. The CDR3 DNA reads as TGCGCCAGCAGCCACCAGACACTCTCTGGGGCCAACGTCCTGACTTTC. Its translation: CASSHQTLSGANVLTF.

The J gene is TRBJ2-7, the V gene TRBV5-1; 8 nucleotides match TRBD2. From germline, CDR1 is SGHRS and CDR2 YFSETQ. This CDR3 has 15 amino acids. The ends lost 0 bases at V and 4 bases at J; junction bases unmatched: 6. The CDR3 DNA reads as TGCGCCAGCAGCTTGGATGCGACTAGCGTTTACGAGCAGTACTTC. It specifies CASSLDATSVYEQYF.

This clone was seen once. V is TRBV5-1 and J is TRBJ2-1, with 12 bases identical to TRBD2. CDR3 size: 16 residues. Germline V gives CDR1 SGHRS, CDR2 YFSETQ. Trimming at V came to 0 bases and at J to 9 bases, leaving 7 bases not matched to a gene. The CDR3 here is CASSLGPSGRGGEQFF. Written as DNA, the CDR3 is TGCGCCAGCAGCTTGGGGCCTAGCGGGAGGGGGGGTGAGCAGTTCTTC.

The V call is TRBV7-2, the J call TRBJ2-5; unclear D gene. The CDR3 extends over 12 amino acids. In germline, CDR1 is SGHTA, CDR2 FQGNSA. Between the trimmed V and J ends, which lost 1 base and 11 bases, there was a span of 11 bases. The CDR3 sequence is CASSLGLQPQYF. As DNA, the CDR3 is TGTGCCAGCAGCTTAGGCCTACAGCCACAGTACTTC. Full variable domain (remainder filled in from reference TRBV7-2 and TRBJ2-5): GAGVSQSPSNKVTEKGKDVELRCDPISGHTALYWYRQSLGQGLEFLIYFQGNSAPDKSGLPSDRFSAERTGGSVSTLTIQRTQQEDSAVYLCASSLGLQPQYFGPGTRLLVL.

J is TRBJ1-6 and V is TRBV4-1, with 7 bases that match TRBD1. Trimming at V came to 1 base and at J to 9 bases, leaving 6 bases not matched to a gene. Looked up from germline, CDR1 is MGHRA and CDR2 is YSYEKL. The CDR3 contains 15 residues. In DNA, the CDR3 is TGCGCCAGCAGCCAAGTACTTGAGGGGGCTTCACCCCTCCACTTT. This translates into CASSQVLEGASPLHF.

The chain couples TRBV9 to TRBJ2-7, with TRBD2 matching 9 bases. This CDR3 is 15 amino acids long. Germline V CDR1 and CDR2: SGDLS, YYNGEE. V lost 2 bases to trimming and J lost 2 bases; unmatched junction nucleotides: 5. In DNA, the CDR3 is TGTGCCAGCAGCGTGGCTAGCGGGGAAGCCTACGAGCAGTACTTC. This translates into CASSVASGEAYEQYF.

The chain couples TRBV11-2 to TRBJ1-2; the D gene is possibly TRBD1 (5 bases). This CDR3 contains 14 residues. CDR1 and CDR2 (germline): SGHAT, FQNNGV. V gave up 5 bases and J gave up 0 bases, with 10 bases separating them. The CDR3 here is CASSQTVSNYGYTF. Here the CDR3 DNA reads TGTGCCAGCAGCCAGACAGTGTCTAACTATGGCTACACCTTC. Drawing the rest from reference TRBV11-2 and TRBJ1-2, the complete variable domain is EAGVAQSPRYKIIEKRQSVAFWCNPISGHATLYWYQQILGQGPKLLIQFQNNGVVDDSQLPKDRFSAERLKGVDSTLKIQPAKLEDSAVYLCASSQTVSNYGYTFGSGTRLTVV.

The gene calls are TRBV5-1 and TRBJ2-1; a weak D match, TRBD1 (6 bases). The CDR3 is 13 residues long. CDR1 is SGHRS, CDR2 YFSETQ, per germline. Trimming stripped 3 bases from V and 10 bases from J, with 14 bases between. For the CDR3, the DNA is TGCGCCAGCAGCTCCGGGACATGGTGGGAGCAGTTCTTC. Translated, it gives CASSSGTWWEQFF. The whole variable domain, remainder taken from reference TRBV5-1 and TRBJ2-1, is KAGVTQTPRYLIKTRGQQVTLSCSPISGHRSVSWYQQTPGQGLQFLFEYFSETQRNKGNFPGRFSGRQFSNSRSEMNVSTLELGDSALYLCASSSGTWWEQFFGPGTRLTVL.